This T cell receptor (beta chain) was captured by sequencing in a study of blood T cell repertoires in COVID-19. Study summary: The study drew acute and convalescent COVID-19 samples from the United States, Italy and Spain. T cells, B-cell-depleted T cells, or PBMCs provided the cDNA or gDNA that served as material.

Under the authors' procedure: Nucleated cell number was recorded as an estimate derived from reference gene primer amplification. Sequencing was performed with immunoSEQ multiplex PCR; in TCRdb, only in-frame clones are kept and a portion is missing. The V and J calls and clone size are taken from that table; D and trimming were inferred from the DNA. The repertoire has 250,000 to 350,000 clones, around 87% of them found once; the top ten carry about 2%. The CDR3 consists of 14 residues. V shed 7 bases and J shed 2 bases, with 14 bases lying between them. Germline V gene data show CDR1 as MDHEN and CDR2 as SYDVKM.

The chain couples TRBV28 to TRBJ1-2; tentatively, D is TRBD1 (5 bases). Input material: peripheral blood. The receptor was isolated from a man aged 18 to 29 with active or convalescent COVID-19. The CDR3 here is CASTIRRVNYGYTF. CDR3 DNA sequence: TGTGCCAGCACCATCCGCAGGGTGAACTATGGCTACACCTTC.